The rows below give T cell receptor beta chains drawn from one sample of a study of response to subunit inactivated influenza vaccine. TCRdb reprocessed the RT-PCR reads with MiXCR, giving one entry per CDR3 protein. This sample has around 570,000 distinct CDR3 sequences, with 7.6% found just once. The input for sequencing was PBMCs from blood, taken less than 25 months after vaccination. These receptor sequences come from a man aged 50 to 69 who received an inactivated influenza vaccine. CDR3s include the opening cysteine and the closing phenylalanine or tryptophan. A D gene is named only where the DNA matches it firmly. For some rows the clone size is stated as once, few or many, or as a class when expanded; others skip it.

size	J	D	V	CDR3	DNA
NA	TRBJ1-2	NA	TRBV20-1	CSARDLAGPSYGYTF	TGCAGTGCTAGAGATCTGGCAGGGCCTTCCTATGGCTACACCTTC
few	TRBJ2-7	TRBD2	TRBV7-2	CASSATSGSFYEQYF	TGTGCCAGCAGCGCGACTAGCGGGAGTTTTTACGAGCAGTACTTC
many	TRBJ1-6	NA	TRBV20-1	CSARDLAFVENSPLHF	TGCAGTGCTAGAGATCTAGCGTTCGTAGAGAATTCACCCCTCCACTTT
many	TRBJ2-7	TRBD1	TRBV7-2	CASSRGTGGYEQYF	TGTGCCAGCAGTAGAGGGACAGGGGGCTACGAGCAGTACTTC
few	TRBJ2-7	NA	TRBV2	CASSERGLAVSLLYEQYF	TGTGCCAGCAGTGAAAGGGGGCTAGCGGTAAGCCTCCTGTACGAGCAGTACTTC
NA	TRBJ2-3	TRBD2	TRBV6-5	CASSYSSGGGGAVDTQYF	TGTGCCAGCAGTTACTCGAGCGGCGGCGGGGGGGCGGTAGATACGCAGTATTTT
few	TRBJ2-7	NA	TRBV4-2	CASSHDKATSREQYF	TGTGCCAGCAGCCATGATAAGGCCACCTCACGCGAGCAGTACTTC
few	TRBJ1-6	NA	TRBV6-2/TRBV6-3	CASSRGGASSPLHF	TGTGCCAGCAGCCGAGGAGGGGCGTCCTCACCCCTCCACTTT
many	TRBJ2-3	NA	TRBV9	CASSLRQTDTQYF	TGTGCCAGCAGCCTCCGACAGACAGATACGCAGTATTTT
few	TRBJ1-1	NA	TRBV4-1	CASSPASSGMNTEAFF	TGCGCCAGCAGCCCCGCATCCTCAGGTATGAACACTGAAGCTTTCTTT
few	TRBJ2-7	TRBD2	TRBV29-1	CSVLSLAGGSYEQYF	TGCAGCGTCCTATCACTAGCGGGAGGGTCCTACGAGCAGTACTTC
many	TRBJ2-5	TRBD2	TRBV20-1	CSAREASGILETQYF	TGCAGTGCTAGAGAGGCTAGCGGGATTCTCGAGACCCAGTACTTC
few	TRBJ1-2	TRBD1	TRBV27	CASSSSGQVRASGGYTF	TGTGCCAGCAGCTCCAGTGGACAGGTCAGGGCGTCGGGGGGCTACACCTTC
many	TRBJ2-2	TRBD1	TRBV6-1	CASKHGQGAFTGELFF	TGTGCCAGCAAACATGGACAGGGGGCCTTCACCGGGGAGCTGTTTTTT
NA	TRBJ2-1	TRBD2	TRBV9	CASSVGTSGRYNEQFF	TGTGCCAGCAGCGTAGGGACTAGCGGGAGGTACAATGAGCAGTTCTTC
many	TRBJ2-1	NA	TRBV5-1	CASSLAEPSYNEQFF	TGCGCCAGCAGCTTGGCAGAACCATCGTACAATGAGCAGTTCTTC
NA	TRBJ2-2	NA	TRBV5-1	CASRGRTDTGELFF	TGCGCCAGCAGGGGCAGGACGGACACCGGGGAGCTGTTTTTT
NA	TRBJ2-2	TRBD2	TRBV6-2/TRBV6-3	CASSYRTSGYTGELFF	TGTGCCAGCAGTTACCGGACTAGCGGGTACACCGGGGAGCTGTTTTTT
NA	TRBJ2-1	NA	TRBV20-1	CSAPSYNEQFF	TGCAGTGCCCCCTCCTACAATGAGCAGTTCTTC
many	TRBJ2-5	TRBD1	TRBV7-2	CASSRGLQETQYF	TGTGCCAGCAGCAGGGGGCTACAAGAGACCCAGTACTTC
many	TRBJ2-1	NA	TRBV5-5	CASSMTGRNEQFF	TGTGCCAGCAGCATGACAGGGAGGAATGAGCAGTTCTTC
NA	TRBJ2-7	TRBD1	TRBV10-3	CATRTGTGNYEQYF	TGTGCCACTAGGACCGGGACAGGCAACTACGAGCAGTACTTC
few	TRBJ1-1	NA	TRBV5-1	CASSPSGVVGTEAFF	TGCGCCAGCAGCCCTAGTGGGGTTGTGGGCACTGAAGCTTTCTTT
many	TRBJ1-1	NA	TRBV12-3/TRBV12-4	CASKRGAGNTEAFF	TGTGCCAGCAAACGGGGAGCAGGGAACACTGAAGCTTTCTTT
many	TRBJ1-1	TRBD1	TRBV7-2	CASSRTGQVNTEAFF	TGTGCCAGCAGCCGCACGGGACAGGTGAACACTGAAGCTTTCTTT
once	TRBJ2-1	TRBD2	TRBV12-5	CASGFGRLSYNEQFF	TGTGCTAGTGGTTTCGGGAGGCTCTCCTACAATGAGCAGTTCTTC
many	TRBJ2-1	NA	TRBV2	CASTQSGVYNEQFF	TGTGCCAGCACCCAATCGGGGGTCTACAATGAGCAGTTCTTC
many	TRBJ2-2	TRBD2	TRBV12-3/TRBV12-4	CASTPGGTTWNTGELFF	TGTGCCAGCACCCCAGGAGGGACTACCTGGAACACCGGGGAGCTGTTTTTT
NA	TRBJ1-2	TRBD1	TRBV6-2/TRBV6-3	CASSSTTKVTGEVYGYTF	TGTGCCAGCAGTTCTACAACCAAGGTGACAGGGGAAGTATATGGCTACACCTTC
few	TRBJ2-3	TRBD2	TRBV20-1	CSARSGGGQDTQYF	TGCAGTGCTAGGAGCGGGGGGGGTCAAGATACGCAGTATTTT
many	TRBJ2-7	TRBD2	TRBV5-1	CASSSTGTSGIQYF	TGCGCCAGCAGCTCAACCGGGACTAGCGGTATTCAGTACTTC
many	TRBJ1-2	NA	TRBV5-1	CASGDSGPDGYTF	TGCGCCAGCGGGGACTCAGGCCCCGATGGCTACACCTTC
many	TRBJ2-1	NA	TRBV7-6	CASSRGGGRENEQFF	TGTGCCAGCAGCCGAGGGGGGGGGAGAGAGAATGAGCAGTTCTTC
few	TRBJ2-1	TRBD2	TRBV9	CASSASGHSYNEQFF	TGTGCCAGCAGCGCTAGCGGGCACTCCTACAATGAGCAGTTCTTC
NA	TRBJ1-4	NA	TRBV20-1	CSARSKPRTGKLFF	TGCAGTGCTAGATCTAAACCCCGGACGGGAAAACTGTTTTTT
many	TRBJ1-1	NA	TRBV28	CASSRGGSTEAFF	TGTGCCAGCAGTCGCGGGGGGAGCACTGAAGCTTTCTTT
few	TRBJ2-3	NA	TRBV6-5	CASSYSIGTITDTQYF	TGTGCCAGCAGTTACTCGATAGGGACCATCACAGATACGCAGTATTTT
NA	TRBJ2-7	NA	TRBV11-2	CASSFSGTLSSYEQYF	TGTGCCAGCAGCTTTTCCGGGACCCTGAGCTCCTACGAGCAGTACTTC